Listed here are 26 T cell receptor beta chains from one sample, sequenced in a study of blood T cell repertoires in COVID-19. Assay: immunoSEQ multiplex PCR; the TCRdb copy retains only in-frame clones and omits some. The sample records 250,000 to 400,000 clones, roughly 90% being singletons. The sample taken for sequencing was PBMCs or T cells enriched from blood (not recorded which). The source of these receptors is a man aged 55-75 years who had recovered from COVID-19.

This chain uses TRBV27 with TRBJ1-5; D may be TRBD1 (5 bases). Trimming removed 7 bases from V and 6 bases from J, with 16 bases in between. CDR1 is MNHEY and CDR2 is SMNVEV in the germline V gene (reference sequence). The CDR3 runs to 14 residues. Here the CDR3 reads CASMSFGGSQPQHF. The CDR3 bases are TGTGCCAGCATGTCGTTTGGGGGGAGTCAGCCCCAGCATTTT.

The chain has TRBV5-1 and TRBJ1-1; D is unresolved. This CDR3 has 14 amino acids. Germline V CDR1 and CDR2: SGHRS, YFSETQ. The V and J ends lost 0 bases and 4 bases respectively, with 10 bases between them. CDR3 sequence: CASSLGGGATEAFF. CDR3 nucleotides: TGCGCCAGCAGCTTGGGAGGCGGTGCCACTGAAGCTTTCTTT.

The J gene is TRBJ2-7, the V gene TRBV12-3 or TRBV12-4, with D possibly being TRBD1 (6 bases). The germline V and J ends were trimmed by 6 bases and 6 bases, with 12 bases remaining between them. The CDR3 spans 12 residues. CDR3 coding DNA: TGTGCCAGCAGCCCTACAGGGCTCGAGCAGTACTTC. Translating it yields CASSPTGLEQYF.

CDR3 sequence: CASSLLANYGYTF. CDR3 bases: TGTGCCAGCAGCTTATTAGCTAACTATGGCTACACCTTC. The chain joins TRBV13 to TRBJ1-2; no definite D call. The CDR3 runs 13 residues. V lost 2 bases, J lost 0 bases, and 4 bases lay in between. Germline V gives CDR1 PRHDT, CDR2 FYEKMQ (reference sequence).

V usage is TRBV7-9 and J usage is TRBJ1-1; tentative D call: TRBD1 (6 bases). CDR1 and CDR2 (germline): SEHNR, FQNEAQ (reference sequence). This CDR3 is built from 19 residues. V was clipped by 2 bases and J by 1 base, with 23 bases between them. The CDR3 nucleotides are TGTGCCAGCAGCTTACGTACCCACGGTCTAGGACAGAGGAACACTGAAGCTTTCTTT. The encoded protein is CASSLRTHGLGQRNTEAFF.

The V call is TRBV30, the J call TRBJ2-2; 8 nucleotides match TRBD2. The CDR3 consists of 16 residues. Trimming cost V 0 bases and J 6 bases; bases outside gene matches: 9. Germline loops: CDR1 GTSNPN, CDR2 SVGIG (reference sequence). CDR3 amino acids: CAWSVPPSGGAGELFF. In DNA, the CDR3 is TGTGCCTGGAGTGTACCGCCCAGCGGGGGCGCCGGGGAGCTGTTTTTT. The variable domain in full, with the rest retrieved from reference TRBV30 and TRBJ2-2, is SQTIHQWPATLVQPVGSPLSLECTVEGTSNPNLYWYRQAAGRGLQLLFYSVGIGQISSEVPQNLSASRPQDRQFILSSKKLLLSDSGFYLCAWSVPPSGGAGELFFGEGSRLTVL.

CDR3 region: CASSPSPSGSGYNEQFF. CDR3 nucleotides: TGTGCCAGCAGCCCCTCTCCTAGCGGGAGTGGGTACAATGAGCAGTTCTTC. The chain is built from TRBV11-3 and TRBJ2-1, with TRBD2 matching over 10 bases. The germline V gene encodes CDR1 SGHNT and CDR2 YENEEA. J lost 4 bases, V lost 5 bases, and 11 bases had no gene match. The CDR3 length is 17 residues.

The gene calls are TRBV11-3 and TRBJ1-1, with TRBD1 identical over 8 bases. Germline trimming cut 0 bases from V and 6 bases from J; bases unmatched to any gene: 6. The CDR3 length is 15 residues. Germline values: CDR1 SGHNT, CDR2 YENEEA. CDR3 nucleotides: TGTGCCAGCAGCTTAGACCCGGACAGGGACGCTGAAGCTTTCTTT. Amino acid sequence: CASSLDPDRDAEAFF.

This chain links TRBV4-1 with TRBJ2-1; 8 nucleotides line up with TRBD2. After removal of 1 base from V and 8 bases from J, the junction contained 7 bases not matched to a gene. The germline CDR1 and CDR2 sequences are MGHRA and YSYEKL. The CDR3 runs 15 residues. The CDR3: CASSQVRGGGHEQFF. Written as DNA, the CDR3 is TGCGCCAGCAGCCAAGTCCGGGGCGGGGGGCATGAGCAGTTCTTC.

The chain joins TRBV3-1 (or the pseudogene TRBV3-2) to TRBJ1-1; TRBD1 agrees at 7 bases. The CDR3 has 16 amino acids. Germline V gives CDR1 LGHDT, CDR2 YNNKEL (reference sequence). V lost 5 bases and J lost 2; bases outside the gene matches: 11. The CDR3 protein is CASSSMGRTGNTEAFF. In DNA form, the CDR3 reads TGTGCCAGCAGCTCTATGGGCCGGACAGGAAACACTGAAGCTTTCTTT.

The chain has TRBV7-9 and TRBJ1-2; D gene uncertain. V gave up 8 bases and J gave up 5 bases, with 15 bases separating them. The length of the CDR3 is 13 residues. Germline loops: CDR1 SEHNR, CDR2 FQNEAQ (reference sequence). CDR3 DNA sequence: TGTGCCAGCGGGCGGGGATCAGGTTATGGCTACACCTTC. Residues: CASGRGSGYGYTF. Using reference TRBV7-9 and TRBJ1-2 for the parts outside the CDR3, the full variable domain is DTGVSQNPRHKITKRGQNVTFRCDPISEHNRLYWYRQTLGQGPEFLTYFQNEAQLEKSRLLSDRFSAERPKGSFSTLEIQRTEQGDSAMYLCASGRGSGYGYTFGSGTRLTVV.

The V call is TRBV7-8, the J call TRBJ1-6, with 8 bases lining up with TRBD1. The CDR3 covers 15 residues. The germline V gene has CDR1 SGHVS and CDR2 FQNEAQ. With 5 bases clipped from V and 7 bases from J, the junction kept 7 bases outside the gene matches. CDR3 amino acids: CASSARQGNNSPLHF. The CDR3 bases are TGTGCCAGCAGCGCACGACAGGGGAACAATTCACCCCTCCACTTT.

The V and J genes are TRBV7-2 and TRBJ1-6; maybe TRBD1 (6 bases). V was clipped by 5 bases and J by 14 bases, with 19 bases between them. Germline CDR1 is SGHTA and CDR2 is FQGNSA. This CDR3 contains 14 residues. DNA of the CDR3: TGTGCCAGCAGCGCGACTTACCAGGGGCGCACCCTCCACTTT. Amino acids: CASSATYQGRTLHF.

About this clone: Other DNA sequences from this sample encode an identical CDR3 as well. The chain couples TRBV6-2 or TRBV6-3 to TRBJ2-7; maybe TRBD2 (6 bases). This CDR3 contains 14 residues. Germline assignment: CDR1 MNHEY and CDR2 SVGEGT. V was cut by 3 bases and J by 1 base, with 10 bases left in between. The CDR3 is CASSYVGGSYEQYF. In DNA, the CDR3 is TGTGCCAGCAGTTATGTCGGGGGTTCCTACGAGCAGTACTTC.

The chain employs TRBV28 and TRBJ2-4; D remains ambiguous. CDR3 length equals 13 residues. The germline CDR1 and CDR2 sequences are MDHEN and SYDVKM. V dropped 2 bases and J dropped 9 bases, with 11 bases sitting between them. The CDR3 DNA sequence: TGTGCCAGCAGTTTACGACTCGTGGGCATTCAGTACTTC. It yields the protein CASSLRLVGIQYF.

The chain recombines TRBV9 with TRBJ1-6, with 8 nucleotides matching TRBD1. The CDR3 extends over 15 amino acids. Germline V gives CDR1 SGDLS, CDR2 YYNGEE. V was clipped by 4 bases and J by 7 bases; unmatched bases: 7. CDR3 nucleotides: TGTGCCAGCAGCTATACCGGGACAGGCAATTCACCCCTCCACTTT. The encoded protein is CASSYTGTGNSPLHF.

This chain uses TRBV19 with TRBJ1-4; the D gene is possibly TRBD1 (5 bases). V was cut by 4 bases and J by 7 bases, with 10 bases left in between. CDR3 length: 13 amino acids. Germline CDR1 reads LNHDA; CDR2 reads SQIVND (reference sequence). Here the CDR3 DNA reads TGTGCCAGTAGTAGTCAGGGTCGTGAAAAACTGTTTTTT. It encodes CASSSQGREKLFF. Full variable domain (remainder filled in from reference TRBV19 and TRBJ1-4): DGGITQSPKYLFRKEGQNVTLSCEQNLNHDAMYWYRQDPGQGLRLIYYSQIVNDFQKGDIAEGYSVSREKKESFPLTVTSAQKNPTAFYLCASSSQGREKLFFGSGTQLSVL.

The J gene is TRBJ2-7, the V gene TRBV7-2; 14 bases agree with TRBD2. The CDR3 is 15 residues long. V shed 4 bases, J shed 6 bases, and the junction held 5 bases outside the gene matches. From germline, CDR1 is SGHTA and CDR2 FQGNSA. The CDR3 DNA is TGTGCCAGCAGCTCATGGACTAGCGGGAGGTCCGAGCAGTACTTC. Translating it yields CASSSWTSGRSEQYF.

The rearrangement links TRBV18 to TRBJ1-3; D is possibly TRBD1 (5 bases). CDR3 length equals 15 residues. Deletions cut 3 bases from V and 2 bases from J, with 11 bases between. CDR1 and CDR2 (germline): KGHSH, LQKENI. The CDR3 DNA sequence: TGTGCCAGCTCACCTAGTACACAGGCTGGAAACACCATATATTTT. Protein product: CASSPSTQAGNTIYF. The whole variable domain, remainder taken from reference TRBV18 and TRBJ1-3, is NAGVMQNPRHLVRRRGQEARLRCSPMKGHSHVYWYRQLPEEGLKFMVYLQKENIIDESGMPKERFSAEFPKEGPSILRIQQVVRGDSAAYFCASSPSTQAGNTIYFGEGSWLTVV.

The CDR3 region is CASSLESGGSTEAFF. Written as DNA, the CDR3 is TGCGCCAGCAGCTTGGAGAGCGGGGGGAGTACTGAAGCTTTCTTT. The V and J genes are TRBV5-1 and TRBJ1-1, with D perhaps TRBD1 (5 bases). Germline loops: CDR1 SGHRS, CDR2 YFSETQ. Trimming removed 0 bases at V and 5 bases at J, with 14 bases between. This CDR3 region has 15 residues.

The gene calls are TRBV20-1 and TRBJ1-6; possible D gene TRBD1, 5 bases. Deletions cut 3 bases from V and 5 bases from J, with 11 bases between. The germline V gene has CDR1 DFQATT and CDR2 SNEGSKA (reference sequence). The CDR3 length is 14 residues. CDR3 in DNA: TGCAGTGCTAGTATGGGGCCGCATAATTCACCCCTCCACTTT. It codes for CSASMGPHNSPLHF.

The CDR3 protein is CASSQNRGVNTEAFF. The CDR3 DNA is TGCGCCAGCAGCCAAAACAGGGGGGTGAACACTGAAGCTTTCTTT. The gene calls are TRBV4-3 and TRBJ1-1; 8 bases map to TRBD1. The V and J ends lost 2 bases and 0 bases, in that order; junction bases with no gene match: 2. The CDR3 loop spans 15 amino acids. Germline values: CDR1 LGHNA, CDR2 YSLEER.

CDR3 protein: CASSTRTGVGEKLFF. Here the CDR3 DNA reads TGTGCCAGCAGCACTCGCACAGGGGTAGGCGAAAAACTGTTTTTT. The V call is TRBV5-4, the J call TRBJ1-4; 7 bases match TRBD1. CDR1 is SGHNT and CDR2 is YYREEE in the germline V gene (reference sequence). The J segment lost 8 bases and the V segment lost 4 bases, leaving 11 bases of the junction unmatched. CDR3 length: 15 residues.

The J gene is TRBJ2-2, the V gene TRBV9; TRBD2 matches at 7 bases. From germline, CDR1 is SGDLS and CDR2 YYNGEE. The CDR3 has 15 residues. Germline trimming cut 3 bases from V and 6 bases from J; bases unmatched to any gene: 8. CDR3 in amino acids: CASSARLAGAGELFF. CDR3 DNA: TGTGCCAGCAGCGCGCGACTAGCTGGGGCCGGGGAGCTGTTTTTT. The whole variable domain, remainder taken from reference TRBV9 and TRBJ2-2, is DSGVTQTPKHLITATGQRVTLRCSPRSGDLSVYWYQQSLDQGLQFLIQYYNGEERAKGNILERFSAQQFPDLHSELNLSSLELGDSALYFCASSARLAGAGELFFGEGSRLTVL.

The CDR3 DNA follows: TGTGCCACCAGCAGAAAAGACGGCGGCACTGAAGCTTTCTTT. Amino acids: CATSRKDGGTEAFF. The V call is TRBV15, the J call TRBJ1-1; unclear D gene. V gave up 2 bases and J gave up 4 bases, with 11 bases separating them. Germline V lookup: CDR1 LNHNV, CDR2 YYDKDF (reference sequence). The length of the CDR3 is 14 residues.

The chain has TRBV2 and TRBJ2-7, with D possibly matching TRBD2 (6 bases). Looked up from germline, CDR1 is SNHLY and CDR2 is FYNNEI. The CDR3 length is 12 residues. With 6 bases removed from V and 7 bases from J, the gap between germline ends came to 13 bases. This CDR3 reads CASRGGGWEQYF. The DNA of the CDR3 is TGTGCCAGCAGGGGAGGAGGGTGGGAGCAGTACTTC.